The entry that follows covers one TCR beta chain sequence. These data belong to a study of blood T cell repertoires in COVID-19. The method was immunoSEQ multiplex PCR; TCRdb's version includes in-frame clones alone and lacks a portion of them. The repertoire includes some 300,000 clones, approximately 88% of them detected once, and approximately 7% sits in the top ten. This CDR3 region has 12 residues. Trimming pared 11 bases from V and 7 bases from J, leaving 18 bases between. The specimen was peripheral blood. The chain combines TRBV6-7 with TRBJ2-7; D might be TRBD2 (6 bases). TRBV6-7 qualifies as an ORF whose function is uncertain. The TCR comes from a woman aged 25 to 45 who had recovered from COVID-19. CDR3 residues: CAGQWTNPEQYF. The CDR3 DNA sequence: TGTGCCGGGCAGTGGACTAATCCAGAGCAGTACTTC.